This T cell receptor beta chain derives from a study of T cell repertoires in cytomegalovirus infection. Study at large: The authors relied on CMV epitopes, both recently identified HLA-C-restricted and well-studied HLA-B-restricted. Public TCR beta signature analysis indicated the presence of both CMV infection and matching HLA type. Study-wide findings and caveats: The study found HLA-C-restricted CMV-specific TCR beta clonotypes dominating the ex vivo response. The cumulative frequency of public TCR beta families identified carriers of CMV plus the relevant HLA.

A single record per CDR3 protein comes from TCRdb applying MiXCR to the reads. This sample carries 700,000 to 900,000 distinct CDR3 sequences, around 29% of them seen once, and the ten largest clones take less than 15%. The V segment lost 3 bases and the J segment 4 bases; nucleotides outside the gene matches: 12. The germline gives CDR1 DFQATT, CDR2 SNEGSKA (reference sequence). CDR3 length equals 16 residues. As for this clonotype: As yet, its antigen is unknown.

The sample was cultured CD8+ T cells from PBMCs, taken from culture after CMV antigen stimulation. This TCR was sampled from a human donor in good health (CMV status not recorded). Some clones in this sample may be carry-over from other donors' samples. This chain connects TRBV20-1 to TRBJ1-2; TRBD1 matches at 9 bases. The CDR3 is CSARPGQGKSSYGYTF. The CDR3 coding sequence is TGCAGTGCTAGGCCGGGACAGGGTAAATCCAGCTATGGCTACACCTTC.